The source of this T cell receptor beta chain is a study of T cells expressing NK-cell markers. Study-level background: One of eight sequenced donors was HCMV-seronegative; the other seven were seropositive.

CDR3 length: 15 residues. Germline-derived CDR1 and CDR2 are DFQATT and SNEGSKA (reference sequence). No DNA is given; TCRdb re-called the 5' RACE reads and lists each CDR3 protein once. The sample's table shows about 540,000 distinct CDR3 sequences. This sequence joins TRBV20-1 and TRBJ2-1; absent DNA, TCRdb's TRBD2 call cannot be checked. Sequenced: blood T cells: a sorted CD56 or NKG2C T cell subset, CD4+ or CD8+ T cells, or bulk PBMC T cells (not recorded which). The clonotype was recovered from a man younger than 30 in good health. The CDR3 protein is CSANLDKREGSEQFF.